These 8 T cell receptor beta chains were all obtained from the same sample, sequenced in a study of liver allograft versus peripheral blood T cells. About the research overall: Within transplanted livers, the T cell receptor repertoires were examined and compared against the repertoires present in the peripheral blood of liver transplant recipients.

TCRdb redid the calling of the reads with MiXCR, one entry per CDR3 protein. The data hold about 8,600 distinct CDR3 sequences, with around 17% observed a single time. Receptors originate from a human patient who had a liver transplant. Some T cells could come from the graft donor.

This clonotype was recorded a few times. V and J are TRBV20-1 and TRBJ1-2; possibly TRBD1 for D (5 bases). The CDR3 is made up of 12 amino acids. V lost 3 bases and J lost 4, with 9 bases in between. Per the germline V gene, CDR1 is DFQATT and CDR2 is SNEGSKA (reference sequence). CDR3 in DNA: TGCAGTGCTAGTGCAGGGAGCTATGGCTACACCTTC. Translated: CSASAGSYGYTF.

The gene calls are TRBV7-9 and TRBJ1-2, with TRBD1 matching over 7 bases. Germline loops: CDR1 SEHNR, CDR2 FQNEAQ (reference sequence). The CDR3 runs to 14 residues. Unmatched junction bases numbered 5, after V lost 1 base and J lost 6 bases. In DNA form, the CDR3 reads TGTGCCAGCAGCTTAGAGTCACAGGGGCATGGCTACACCTTC. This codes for CASSLESQGHGYTF.

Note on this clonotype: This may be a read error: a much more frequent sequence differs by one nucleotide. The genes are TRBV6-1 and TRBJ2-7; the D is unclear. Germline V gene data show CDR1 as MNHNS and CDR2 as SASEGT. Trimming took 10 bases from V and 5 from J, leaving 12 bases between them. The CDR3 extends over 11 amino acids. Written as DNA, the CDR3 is TGTGCCACAAGTATGAACCACGAGCAGTACTTC. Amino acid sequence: CATSMNHEQYF.

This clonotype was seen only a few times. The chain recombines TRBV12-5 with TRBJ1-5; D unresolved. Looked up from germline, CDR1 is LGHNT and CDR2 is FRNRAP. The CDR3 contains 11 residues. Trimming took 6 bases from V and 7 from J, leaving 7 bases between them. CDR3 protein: CASGPYQPQHF. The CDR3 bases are TGTGCTAGTGGCCCATACCAGCCCCAGCATTTT.

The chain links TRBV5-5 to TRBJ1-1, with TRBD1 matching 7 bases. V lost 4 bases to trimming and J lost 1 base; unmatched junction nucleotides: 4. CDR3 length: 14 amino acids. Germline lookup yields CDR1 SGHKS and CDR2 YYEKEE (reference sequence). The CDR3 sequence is CASSQTGQNTEAFF. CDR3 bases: TGTGCCAGCAGCCAGACAGGGCAGAACACTGAAGCTTTCTTT.

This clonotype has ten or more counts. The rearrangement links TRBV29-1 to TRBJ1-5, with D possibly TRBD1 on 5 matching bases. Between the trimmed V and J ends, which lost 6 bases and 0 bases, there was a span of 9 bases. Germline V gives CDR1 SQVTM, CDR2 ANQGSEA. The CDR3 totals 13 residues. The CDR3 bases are TGCAGCGTCCAGGGCTATAGCAATCAGCCCCAGCATTTT. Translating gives CSVQGYSNQPQHF.

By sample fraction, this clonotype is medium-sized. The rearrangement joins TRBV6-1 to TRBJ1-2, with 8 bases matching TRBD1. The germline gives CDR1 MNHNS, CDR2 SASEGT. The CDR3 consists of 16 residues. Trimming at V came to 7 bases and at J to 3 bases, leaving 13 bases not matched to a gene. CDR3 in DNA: TGTGCCAGCAAGCCTGCTTGGGGACAGGTAGACTATGGCTACACCTTC. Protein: CASKPAWGQVDYGYTF.

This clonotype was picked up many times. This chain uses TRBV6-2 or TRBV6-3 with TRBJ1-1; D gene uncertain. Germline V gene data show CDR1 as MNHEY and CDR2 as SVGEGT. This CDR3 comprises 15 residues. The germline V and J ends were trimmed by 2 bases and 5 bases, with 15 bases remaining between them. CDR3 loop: CASSYGGPTATEAFF. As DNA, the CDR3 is TGTGCCAGCAGTTACGGCGGCCCTACCGCTACTGAAGCTTTCTTT.